Given below is one T cell receptor (beta chain) in context. Deep-level running was used for the assay. The method was immunoSEQ multiplex PCR; TCRdb's version includes in-frame clones alone and lacks a portion of them. The sample has about 610,000 clones; 90% to 97% are singletons. CD45RO negativity and positive selection for CCR7 defined naive CD8 cells, a population that excluded terminally differentiated effector memory CD45RA+ cells. Healthy and HIV-negative, the adult donors had no recent acute infections or vaccinations. This entry is derived from a study of shared clonotypes between healthy human individuals. The ends were cut back, 1 base at V and 1 base at J, with 5 bases in the middle. CDR3 length equals 13 residues. The V gene's germline CDR1 is SGHRS and CDR2 YFSETQ.

The chain has TRBV5-1 and TRBJ1-1; D gene unclear. Sequencing was carried out using naive CD8+ T cells sorted from blood. This TCR derives from a woman aged 25-40 years in good health. CDR3 sequence: CASSLWANTEAFF. CDR3 bases: TGCGCCAGCAGCTTGTGGGCGAACACTGAAGCTTTCTTT.